Listed below are T cell receptor beta chains from one sample, sequenced in a study of OX40 agonist ivuxolimab in advanced cancers. The data were produced by immunoSEQ multiplex PCR, yet TCRdb's version contains in-frame clones alone and is incomplete. The table shows under 20,000 clones, with 74% occurring only once. Sequencing used CD4+ or CD8+ T cells sorted from blood, obtained in a trial of the OX40 agonist ivuxolimab. The receptors come from an adult with an advanced solid tumor such as melanoma, head and neck, liver or kidney cancer. Each CDR3 is given with its conserved first and last residue. The order of the fields is clone size, J gene, V gene, D gene, CDR3 DNA, CDR3 protein. The D gene is left open where the match is weak. A row's size may be missing; if present it is once, few, many or a size class.

>.|TRBJ2-1|TRBV11-3|TRBD2
TGTGCCAGCAGCCCTAGGGGGACTAGCGGGGATAGCTCCTACAATGAGCAGTTCTTC
CASSPRGTSGDSSYNEQFF
>once|TRBJ2-7|TRBV5-4|.
TGTGCCAGCAGCTGGGGAACAGGCTCCTACGAGCAGTACTTC
CASSWGTGSYEQYF
>.|TRBJ1-1|TRBV4-3|TRBD1
TGCGCCAGCAGCCGGCTCAGGGGGGACGCTGAAGCTTTCTTT
CASSRLRGDAEAFF
>.|TRBJ2-1|TRBV27|TRBD2
TGTGCCAGCAGGAGTGGCGGGGGGTACAATGAGCAGTTCTTC
CASRSGGGYNEQFF
>.|TRBJ2-3|TRBV2|TRBD2
TGTGCCACGGGATCCCGGGGGGGCCAAATAGATACGCAGTATTTT
CATGSRGGQIDTQYF
>once|TRBJ2-1|TRBV5-1|TRBD2
TGCGCCAGCAGCTTGGGGACTAGCGGGAGGGATGAGCAGTTCTTC
CASSLGTSGRDEQFF
>.|TRBJ1-1|TRBV19|TRBD1
TGTGCCAGTAGTATCGGAGGGGGCCCCAACACTGAAGCTTTCTTT
CASSIGGGPNTEAFF
>once|TRBJ2-1|TRBV27|TRBD2
TGTGCCAGCAGCCGGACTAGCGGGAGGGATGAGCAGTTCTTC
CASSRTSGRDEQFF
>.|TRBJ1-4|TRBV28|.
TGTGCCAGCAGAAACAGGCTTCGGGAAAAACTGTTTTTT
CASRNRLREKLFF
>.|TRBJ2-1|TRBV27|TRBD2
TGTGCCAGCAGTTTAAGAGCGGGAGGGCTATTTAATGAGCAGTTCTTC
CASSLRAGGLFNEQFF